This section outlines one T cell receptor (beta chain) sequence together with its context. The antigen is not known. This sample was taken from a study of T cells expressing NK-cell markers. Across the study: The authors derived TCR beta repertoires from sorted CD3+CD56+NKG2C+, CD3+CD56+NKG2C- and CD3+CD56-NKG2C+ T cells. General study points: As a fraction of CD8+ T cells, dominant NKG2C+ clonotypes reached roughly 1.0-7.5% in six or seven donors.

For each CDR3 protein, TCRdb gives one entry from its re-call of the 5' RACE reads, without DNA. The table lists 200,000 to 300,000 distinct CDR3 sequences. Germline V CDR1 and CDR2: MNHEY, SMNVEV (reference sequence). CDR3 length: 15 residues. The chain links TRBV27 to TRBJ2-7; TCRdb returns TRBD2, unconfirmable since there is no DNA. The sample was blood T cells: a sorted CD56 or NKG2C T cell subset, CD4+ or CD8+ T cells, or bulk PBMC T cells (not recorded which). The sequence derives from a man aged 18 to 30 in good health. The CDR3 loop reads CASTPGLAASYEQYF.